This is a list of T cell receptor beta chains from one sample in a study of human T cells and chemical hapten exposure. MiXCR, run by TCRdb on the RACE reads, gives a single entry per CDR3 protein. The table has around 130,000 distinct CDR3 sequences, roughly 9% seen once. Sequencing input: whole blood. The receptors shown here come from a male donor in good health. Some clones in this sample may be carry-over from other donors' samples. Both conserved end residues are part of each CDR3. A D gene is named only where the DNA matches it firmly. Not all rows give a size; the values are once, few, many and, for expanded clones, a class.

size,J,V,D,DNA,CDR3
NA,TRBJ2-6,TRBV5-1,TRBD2,TGCGCCAGCAGCCCGGGACTAGCGGGAGGTCAATCTGGGGCCAACGTCCTGACTTTC,CASSPGLAGGQSGANVLTF
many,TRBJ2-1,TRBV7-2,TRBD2,TGTGCCAGCAGCCTTCCAACTTTTAGCGGGAGGTACAATGAGCAGTTCTTC,CASSLPTFSGRYNEQFF
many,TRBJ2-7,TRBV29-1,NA,TGCAGCGCCCGGACAGCCTCGTCCCACGAGCAGTACTTC,CSARTASSHEQYF
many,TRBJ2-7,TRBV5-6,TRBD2,TGTGCCAGCAGCTTGGGGCTAGCGGGGATCTACGAGCAGTACTTC,CASSLGLAGIYEQYF
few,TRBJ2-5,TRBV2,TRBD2,TGTGCCAGCAGTGAAACCCTGACAGGGAGATTTACTAGCGGGAGGAATGTGGAGACCCAGTACTTC,CASSETLTGRFTSGRNVETQYF
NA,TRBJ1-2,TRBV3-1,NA,TGTGCCAGCAGCCCGACCCTGACAGCTCGCTTTGGCTACACCTTC,CASSPTLTARFGYTF
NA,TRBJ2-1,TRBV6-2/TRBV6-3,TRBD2,TGTGCCAGCAAAAAAGCGGGGGGACATACCTCCTACAATGAGCAGTTCTTC,CASKKAGGHTSYNEQFF
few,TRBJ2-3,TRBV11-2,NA,TGTGCCAGCAGCCGTCCGGGGGTGGAAGATACGCAGTATTTT,CASSRPGVEDTQYF
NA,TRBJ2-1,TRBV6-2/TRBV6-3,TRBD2,TGTGCCAGCAGTTACTCTAGCGGGAGATCCTACAATGAGCAGTTCTTC,CASSYSSGRSYNEQFF
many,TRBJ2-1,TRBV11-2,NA,TGTGCCAGCAGCTTTAAGATCAGGACCGGTTTGAATGAGCAGTTCTTC,CASSFKIRTGLNEQFF
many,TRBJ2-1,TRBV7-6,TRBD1,TGTGCCAGCAGCTTAGCCCCCCGAGGGGGCGGCTTGTACAATGAGCAGTTCTTC,CASSLAPRGGGLYNEQFF
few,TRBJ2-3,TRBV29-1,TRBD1,TGCAGCGTTAGTCCCGGGACAGGGGACAATACGCAGTATTTT,CSVSPGTGDNTQYF
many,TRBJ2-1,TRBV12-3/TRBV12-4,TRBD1,TGTGCCAGCAGTCCGGGACAGGGGACCTACAATGAGCAGTTCTTC,CASSPGQGTYNEQFF
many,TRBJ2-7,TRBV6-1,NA,TGTGCCAGCAGTGACCCGATAACCTACGAGCAGTACTTC,CASSDPITYEQYF
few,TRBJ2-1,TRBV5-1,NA,TGCGCCAGCAGCAATCCTACTAGGTCGTACAATGAGCAGTTCTTC,CASSNPTRSYNEQFF
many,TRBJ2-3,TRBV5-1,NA,TGCGCCAGCAGCTTAACAGGGATCGGTACAGATACGCAGTATTTT,CASSLTGIGTDTQYF
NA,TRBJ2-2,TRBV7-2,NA,TGTGCCAGCAGCTTAGAGAAGGGGACCACCGGGGAGCTGTTTTTT,CASSLEKGTTGELFF
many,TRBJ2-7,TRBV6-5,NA,TGTGCCAGCAGTTACACGGGGACCAACTACGAGCAGTACTTC,CASSYTGTNYEQYF
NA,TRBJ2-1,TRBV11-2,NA,TGTGCCAGCAGCGGTCCAAGCGGCCTACACAATGAGCAGTTCTTC,CASSGPSGLHNEQFF
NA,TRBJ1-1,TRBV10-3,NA,TGTGCCATCAGTGGAGGTCTGTACACTGAAGCTTTCTTT,CAISGGLYTEAFF
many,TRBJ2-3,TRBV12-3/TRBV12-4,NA,TGTGCCAGCAGTTTAGCCCCAGGGGCAGATACGCAGTATTTT,CASSLAPGADTQYF
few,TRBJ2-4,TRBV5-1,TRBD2,TGCGCCAGCAGCGTGAGTCTAGCGGAAAACATTCAGTACTTC,CASSVSLAENIQYF
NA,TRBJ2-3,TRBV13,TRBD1,TGTGCCAGCAGCGGAACCGGGACAGACCTCACAGATACGCAGTATTTT,CASSGTGTDLTDTQYF
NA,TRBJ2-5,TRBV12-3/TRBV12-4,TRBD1,TGTGCCAGCAGCCCCAGCGGAGCCAGGGGGGAGACCCAGTACTTC,CASSPSGARGETQYF
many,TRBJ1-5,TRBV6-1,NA,TGTGCCAGCAGTGAATTCAGGGCTAGCAATCAGCCCCAGCATTTT,CASSEFRASNQPQHF
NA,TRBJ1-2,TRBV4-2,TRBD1,TGTGCCAGCAGCCAAGAAGGACAGGGCGGGTATGGCTACACCTTC,CASSQEGQGGYGYTF
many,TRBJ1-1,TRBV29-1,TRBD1,TGCAGCGGTCAGGGGGCCGTCACTGAAGCTTTCTTT,CSGQGAVTEAFF
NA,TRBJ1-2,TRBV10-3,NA,TGTGCCATCAGTGAAGGTGGAGATGGCTACACCTTC,CAISEGGDGYTF
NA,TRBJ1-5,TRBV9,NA,TGTGCCAGCAGCGTAGGTGACTCGGCGAGCCAGCCCCAGCATTTT,CASSVGDSASQPQHF
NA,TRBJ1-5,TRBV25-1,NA,TGTGCCAGCAGTGAATCCGCCGGGCAGGGGAGCAATCAGCCCCAGCATTTT,CASSESAGQGSNQPQHF
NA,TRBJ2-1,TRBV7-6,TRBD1,TGTGCCAGCAGCCTGGGACAGATGACGTACAATGAGCAGTTCTTC,CASSLGQMTYNEQFF
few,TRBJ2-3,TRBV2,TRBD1,TGTGCCAGCACGCAAGGACAGGGATTCACAGATACGCAGTATTTT,CASTQGQGFTDTQYF
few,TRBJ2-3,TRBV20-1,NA,TGCAGTGCTAGAGTAGGTTCAGGGCGCCTACTCACAGATACGCAGTATTTT,CSARVGSGRLLTDTQYF
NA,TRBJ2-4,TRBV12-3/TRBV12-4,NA,TGTGCCAGCAGTTTCGGGGGCCTAGCCAAAAACATTCAGTACTTC,CASSFGGLAKNIQYF
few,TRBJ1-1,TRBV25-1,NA,TGTGCCAGCAGTGAAAACCTGAACACTGAAGCTTTCTTT,CASSENLNTEAFF
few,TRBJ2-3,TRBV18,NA,TGTGCCAGCTCACCGCGGGACGGAACTAGCACAGATACGCAGTATTTT,CASSPRDGTSTDTQYF
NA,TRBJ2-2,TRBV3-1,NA,TGTGCCAGCAGCCAAGATCGACAGACCAGCACCGGGGAGCTGTTTTTT,CASSQDRQTSTGELFF
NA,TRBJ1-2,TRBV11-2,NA,TGTGCCAGCAGCTTAGGACGGGGATATGGCTACACCTTC,CASSLGRGYGYTF
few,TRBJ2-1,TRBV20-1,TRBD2,TGCAGTGCTAGAGGGCTAGCGGGAGAGCACTCCTACAATGAGCAGTTCTTC,CSARGLAGEHSYNEQFF
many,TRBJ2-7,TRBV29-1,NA,TGCAGCGTTGGAGTAGGCGGAAGAGGGTACGAGCAGTACTTC,CSVGVGGRGYEQYF
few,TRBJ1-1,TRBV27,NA,TGTGCCAGCAGTTTACTGGTTGGGGTCGACACTGAAGCTTTCTTT,CASSLLVGVDTEAFF
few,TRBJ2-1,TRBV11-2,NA,TGTGCCAGCAGTCCCGCGATAAGCTCCTACAATGAGCAGTTCTTC,CASSPAISSYNEQFF
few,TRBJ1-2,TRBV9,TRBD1,TGTGCCAGCAGCGTAGAAGGACAGGGGGCCTATGGCTACACCTTC,CASSVEGQGAYGYTF
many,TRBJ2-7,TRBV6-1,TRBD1,TGTGCCAGCAGTGAAGGACAGGGACGGTACGAGGTTGGCCGGTACGAGCAGTACTTC,CASSEGQGRYEVGRYEQYF
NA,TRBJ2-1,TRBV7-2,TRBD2,TGTGCCAGCATTCCGGTAGCGGGGACCTCCTACAATGAGCAGTTCTTC,CASIPVAGTSYNEQFF
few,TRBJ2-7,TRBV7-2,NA,TGTGCCAGCAGCTTAGGTTCGCAGGGTTTCGACGAGCAGTACTTC,CASSLGSQGFDEQYF
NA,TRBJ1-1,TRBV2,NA,TGTGCCAGCAGTGGAGGGCCCGAAGCTTTCTTT,CASSGGPEAFF
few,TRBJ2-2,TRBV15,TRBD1,TGTGCCACCAGCGAAGGGGGCGCTGACACCGGGGAGCTGTTTTTT,CATSEGGADTGELFF
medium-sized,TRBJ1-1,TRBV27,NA,TGTGCCAGCAACGGGACGCCCCCGAACGGCATGAACACTGAAGCTTTCTTT,CASNGTPPNGMNTEAFF
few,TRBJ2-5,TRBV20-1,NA,TGCAGTGCTAGCGGTCCAGAGACCCAGTACTTC,CSASGPETQYF
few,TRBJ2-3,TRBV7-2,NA,TGTGCCAGCAGCTTAGCACTGGGTAAAGATACGCAGTATTTT,CASSLALGKDTQYF